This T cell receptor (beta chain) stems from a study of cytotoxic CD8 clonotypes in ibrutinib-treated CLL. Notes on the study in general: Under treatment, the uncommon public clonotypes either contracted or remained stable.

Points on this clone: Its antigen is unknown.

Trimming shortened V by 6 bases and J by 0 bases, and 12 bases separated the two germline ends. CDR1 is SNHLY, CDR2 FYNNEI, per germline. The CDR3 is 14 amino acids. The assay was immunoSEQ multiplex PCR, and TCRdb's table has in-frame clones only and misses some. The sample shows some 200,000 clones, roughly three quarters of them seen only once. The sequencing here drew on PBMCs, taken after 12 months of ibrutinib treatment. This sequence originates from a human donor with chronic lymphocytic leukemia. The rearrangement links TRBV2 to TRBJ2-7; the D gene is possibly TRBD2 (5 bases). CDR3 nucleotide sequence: TGTGCCAGCAGCTACTTGGCGGGCTCCTACGAGCAGTACTTC. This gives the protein CASSYLAGSYEQYF.